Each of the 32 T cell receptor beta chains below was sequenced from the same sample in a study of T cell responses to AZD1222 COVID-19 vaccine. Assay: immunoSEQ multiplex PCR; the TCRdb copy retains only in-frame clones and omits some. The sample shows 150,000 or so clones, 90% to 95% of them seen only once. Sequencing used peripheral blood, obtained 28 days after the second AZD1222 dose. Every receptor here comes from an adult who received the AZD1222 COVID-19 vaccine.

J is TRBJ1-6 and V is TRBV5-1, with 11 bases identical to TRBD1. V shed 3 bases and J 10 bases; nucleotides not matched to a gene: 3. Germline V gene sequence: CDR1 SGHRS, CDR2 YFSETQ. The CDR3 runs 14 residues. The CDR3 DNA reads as TGCGCCAGCAGCTCGGGACAGGGGGAATCACCCCTCCACTTT. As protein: CASSSGQGESPLHF.

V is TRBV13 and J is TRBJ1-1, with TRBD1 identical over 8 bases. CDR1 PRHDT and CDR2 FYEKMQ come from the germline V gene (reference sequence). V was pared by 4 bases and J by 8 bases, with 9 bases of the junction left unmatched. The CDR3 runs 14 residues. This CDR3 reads CASSSQRRQGEAFF. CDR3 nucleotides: TGTGCCAGCAGCTCCCAGCGACGACAGGGGGAAGCTTTCTTT.

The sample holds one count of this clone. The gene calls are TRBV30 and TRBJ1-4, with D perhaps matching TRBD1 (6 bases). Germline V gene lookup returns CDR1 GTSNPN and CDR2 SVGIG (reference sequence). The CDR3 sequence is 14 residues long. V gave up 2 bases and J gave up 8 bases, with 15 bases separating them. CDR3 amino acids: CAWSPRQAGEKLFF. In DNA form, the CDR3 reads TGTGCCTGGAGTCCAAGACAGGCGGGAGAAAAACTGTTTTTT.

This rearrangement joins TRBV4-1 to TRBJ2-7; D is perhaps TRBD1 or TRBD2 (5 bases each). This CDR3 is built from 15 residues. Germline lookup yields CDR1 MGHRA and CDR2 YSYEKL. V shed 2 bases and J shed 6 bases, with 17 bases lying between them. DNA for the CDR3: TGCGCCAGCAGCCAACCTCATGTGGGGGTGATCGAGCAGTACTTC. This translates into CASSQPHVGVIEQYF.

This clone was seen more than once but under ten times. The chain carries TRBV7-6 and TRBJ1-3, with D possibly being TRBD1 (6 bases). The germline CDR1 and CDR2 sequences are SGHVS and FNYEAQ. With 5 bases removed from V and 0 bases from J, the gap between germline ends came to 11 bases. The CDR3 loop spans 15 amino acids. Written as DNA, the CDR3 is TGTGCCAGCAGCGGAGAGGGGGGCTCTGGAAACACCATATATTTT. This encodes CASSGEGGSGNTIYF.

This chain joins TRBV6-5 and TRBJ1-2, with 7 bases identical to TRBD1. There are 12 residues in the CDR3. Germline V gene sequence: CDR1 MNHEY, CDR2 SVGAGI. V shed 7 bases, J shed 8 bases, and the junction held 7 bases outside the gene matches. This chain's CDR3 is CASTGTVGGYTF. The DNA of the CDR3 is TGTGCCAGCACAGGGACAGTTGGGGGCTACACCTTC.

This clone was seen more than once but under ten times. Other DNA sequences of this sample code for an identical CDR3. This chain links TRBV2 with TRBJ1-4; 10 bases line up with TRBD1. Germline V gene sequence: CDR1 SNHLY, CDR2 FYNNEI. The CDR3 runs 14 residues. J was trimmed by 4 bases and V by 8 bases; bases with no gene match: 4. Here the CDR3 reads CASLRDRGNEKLFF. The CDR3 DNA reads TGTGCCAGCCTACGGGACAGGGGTAATGAAAAACTGTTTTTT.

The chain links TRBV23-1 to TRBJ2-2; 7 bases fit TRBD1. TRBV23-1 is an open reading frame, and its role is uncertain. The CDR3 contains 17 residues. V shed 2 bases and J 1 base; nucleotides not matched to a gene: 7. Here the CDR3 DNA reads TGCGCCAGCAGTCAACATGAGGGGGCGTTGAACACCGGGGAGCTGTTTTTT. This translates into CASSQHEGALNTGELFF.

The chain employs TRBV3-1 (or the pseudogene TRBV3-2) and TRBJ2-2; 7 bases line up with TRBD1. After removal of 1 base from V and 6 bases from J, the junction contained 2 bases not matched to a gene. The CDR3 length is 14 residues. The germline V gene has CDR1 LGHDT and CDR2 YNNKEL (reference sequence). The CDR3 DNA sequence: TGTGCCAGCAGCCAAGGACAGGGCGCCGGGGAGCTGTTTTTT. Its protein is CASSQGQGAGELFF.

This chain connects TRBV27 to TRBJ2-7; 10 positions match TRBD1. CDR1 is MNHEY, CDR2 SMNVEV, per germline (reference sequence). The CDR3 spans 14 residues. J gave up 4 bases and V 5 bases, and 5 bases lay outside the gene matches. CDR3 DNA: TGTGCCAGCAGTAGGGACAGGGGTGTTTACGAGCAGTACTTC. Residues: CASSRDRGVYEQYF.

CDR3 region: CASSLGLSYNSPLHF. DNA of the CDR3: TGTGCCAGCAGCTTGGGTCTCTCCTATAATTCACCCCTCCACTTT. This rearrangement joins TRBV11-2 to TRBJ1-6; D is unclear. This CDR3 contains 15 residues. V lost 3 bases and J lost 0, with 6 bases in between. Germline lookup yields CDR1 SGHAT and CDR2 FQNNGV. The full variable domain, with the rest looked up from reference TRBV11-2 and TRBJ1-6, is EAGVAQSPRYKIIEKRQSVAFWCNPISGHATLYWYQQILGQGPKLLIQFQNNGVVDDSQLPKDRFSAERLKGVDSTLKIQPAKLEDSAVYLCASSLGLSYNSPLHFGNGTRLTVT.

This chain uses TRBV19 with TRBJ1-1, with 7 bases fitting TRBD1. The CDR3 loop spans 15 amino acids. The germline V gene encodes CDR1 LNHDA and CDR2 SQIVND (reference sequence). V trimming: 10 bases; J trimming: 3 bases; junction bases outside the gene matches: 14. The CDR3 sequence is CATNTRGLWDTEAFF. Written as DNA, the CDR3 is TGTGCCACCAATACGAGGGGGCTATGGGACACTGAAGCTTTCTTT.

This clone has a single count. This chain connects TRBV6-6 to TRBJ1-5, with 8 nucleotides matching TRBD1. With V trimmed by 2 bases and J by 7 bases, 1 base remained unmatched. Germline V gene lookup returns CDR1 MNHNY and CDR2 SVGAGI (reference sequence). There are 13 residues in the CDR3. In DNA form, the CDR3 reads TGTGCCAGCAGTTACCAGGGGGCGCAGCCCCAGCATTTT. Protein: CASSYQGAQPQHF.

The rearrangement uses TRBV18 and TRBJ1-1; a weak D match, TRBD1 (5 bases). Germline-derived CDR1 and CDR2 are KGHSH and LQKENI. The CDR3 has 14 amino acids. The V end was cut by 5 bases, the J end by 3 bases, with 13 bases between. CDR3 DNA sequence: TGTGCCAGCTCAAGAGGACATCTGGACACTGAAGCTTTCTTT. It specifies CASSRGHLDTEAFF.

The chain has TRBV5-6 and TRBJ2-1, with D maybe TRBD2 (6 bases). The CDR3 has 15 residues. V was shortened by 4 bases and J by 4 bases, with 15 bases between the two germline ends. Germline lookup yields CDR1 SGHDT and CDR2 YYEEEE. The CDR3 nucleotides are TGTGCCAGCAGCCGGGACTTGGCCCGATACAATGAGCAGTTCTTC. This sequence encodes CASSRDLARYNEQFF.

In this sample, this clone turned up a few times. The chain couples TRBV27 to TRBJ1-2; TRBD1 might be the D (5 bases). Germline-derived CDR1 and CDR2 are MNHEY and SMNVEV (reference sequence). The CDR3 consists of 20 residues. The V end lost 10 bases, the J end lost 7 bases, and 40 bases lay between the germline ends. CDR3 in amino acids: CANPPLRRGLPRDWGLGYTF. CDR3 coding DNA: TGTGCCAACCCGCCTCTTAGGAGGGGTCTACCAAGAGATTGGGGTCTTGGCTACACCTTC.

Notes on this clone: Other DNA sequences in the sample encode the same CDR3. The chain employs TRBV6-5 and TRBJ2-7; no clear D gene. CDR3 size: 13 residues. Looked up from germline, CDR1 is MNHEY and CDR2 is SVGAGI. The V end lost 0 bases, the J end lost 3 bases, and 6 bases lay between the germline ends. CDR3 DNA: TGTGCCAGCAGTTACTCGACCGGCTACGAGCAGTACTTC. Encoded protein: CASSYSTGYEQYF.

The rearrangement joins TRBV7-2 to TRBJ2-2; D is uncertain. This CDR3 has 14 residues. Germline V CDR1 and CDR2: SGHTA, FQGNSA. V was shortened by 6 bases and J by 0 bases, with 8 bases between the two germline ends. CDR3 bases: TGTGCCAGCAGTAGGGATTCGAACACCGGGGAGCTGTTTTTT. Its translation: CASSRDSNTGELFF.

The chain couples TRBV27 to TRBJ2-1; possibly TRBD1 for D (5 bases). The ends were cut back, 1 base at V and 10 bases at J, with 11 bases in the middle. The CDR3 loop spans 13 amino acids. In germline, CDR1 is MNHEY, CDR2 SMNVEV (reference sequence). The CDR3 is CASSLYAGWEQFF. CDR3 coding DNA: TGTGCCAGCAGTTTATATGCAGGGTGGGAGCAGTTCTTC.

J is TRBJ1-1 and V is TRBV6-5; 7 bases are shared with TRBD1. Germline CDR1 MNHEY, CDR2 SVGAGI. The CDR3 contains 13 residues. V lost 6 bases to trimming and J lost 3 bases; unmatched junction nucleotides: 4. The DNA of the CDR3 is TGTGCCAGCAGGGCTCAGGGGGACACTGAAGCTTTCTTT. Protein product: CASRAQGDTEAFF.

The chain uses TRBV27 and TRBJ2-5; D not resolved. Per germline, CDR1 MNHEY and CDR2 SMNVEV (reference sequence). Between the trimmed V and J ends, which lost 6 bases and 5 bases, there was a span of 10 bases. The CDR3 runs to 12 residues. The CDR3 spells CASRGGAETQYF. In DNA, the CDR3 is TGTGCCAGCAGGGGTGGCGCGGAGACCCAGTACTTC.

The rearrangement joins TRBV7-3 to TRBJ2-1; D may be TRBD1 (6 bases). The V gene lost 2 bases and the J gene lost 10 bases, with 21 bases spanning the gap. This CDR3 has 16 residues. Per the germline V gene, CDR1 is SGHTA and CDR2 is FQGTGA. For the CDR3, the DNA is TGTGCCAGCAGCTTAGGGTCCCCAGCGTTTCAGGGGGAGCAGTTCTTC. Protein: CASSLGSPAFQGEQFF.

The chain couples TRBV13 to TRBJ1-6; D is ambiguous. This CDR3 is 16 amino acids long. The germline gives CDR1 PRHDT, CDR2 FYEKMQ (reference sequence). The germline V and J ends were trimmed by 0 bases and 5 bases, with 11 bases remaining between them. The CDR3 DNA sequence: TGTGCCAGCAGCTTAGGGGGTTATCGTAATAATTCACCCCTCCACTTT. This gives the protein CASSLGGYRNNSPLHF. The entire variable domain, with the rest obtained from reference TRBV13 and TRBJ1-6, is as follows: AAGVIQSPRHLIKEKRETATLKCYPIPRHDTVYWYQQGPGQDPQFLISFYEKMQSDKGSIPDRFSAQQFSDYHSELNMSSLELGDSALYFCASSLGGYRNNSPLHFGNGTRLTVT.

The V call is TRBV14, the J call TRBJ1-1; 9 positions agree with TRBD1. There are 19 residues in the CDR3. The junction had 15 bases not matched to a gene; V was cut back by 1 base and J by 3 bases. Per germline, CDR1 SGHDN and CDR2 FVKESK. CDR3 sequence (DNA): TGTGCCAGCAGCCAAGGATTTGGACAGGGGAGGTTTGAGGACACTGAAGCTTTCTTT. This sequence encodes CASSQGFGQGRFEDTEAFF.

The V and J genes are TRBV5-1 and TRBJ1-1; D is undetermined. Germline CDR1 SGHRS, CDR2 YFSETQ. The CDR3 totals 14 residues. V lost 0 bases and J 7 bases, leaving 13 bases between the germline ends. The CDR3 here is CASSLGVDEGEAFF. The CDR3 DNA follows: TGCGCCAGCAGCTTGGGGGTGGACGAGGGTGAAGCTTTCTTT.

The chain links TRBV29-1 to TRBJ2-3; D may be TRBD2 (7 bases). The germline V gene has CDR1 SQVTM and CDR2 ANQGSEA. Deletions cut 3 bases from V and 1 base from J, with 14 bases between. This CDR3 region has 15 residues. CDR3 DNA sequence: TGCAGCGTTGATGAGGGGGGGGGCCGCACAGATACGCAGTATTTT. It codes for CSVDEGGGRTDTQYF.

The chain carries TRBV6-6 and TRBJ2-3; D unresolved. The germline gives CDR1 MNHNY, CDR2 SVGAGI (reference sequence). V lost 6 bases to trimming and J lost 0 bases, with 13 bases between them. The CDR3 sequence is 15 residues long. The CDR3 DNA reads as TGTGCCAGCAGCTACCCACAGCCTAGCACAGATACGCAGTATTTT. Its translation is CASSYPQPSTDTQYF.

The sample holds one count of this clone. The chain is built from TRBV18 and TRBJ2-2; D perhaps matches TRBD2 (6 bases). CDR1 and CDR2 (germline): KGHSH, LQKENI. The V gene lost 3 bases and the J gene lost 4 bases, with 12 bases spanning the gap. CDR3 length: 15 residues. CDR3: CASSPSVRGTGELFF. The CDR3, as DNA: TGTGCCAGCTCACCCTCCGTGCGGGGCACCGGGGAGCTGTTTTTT.

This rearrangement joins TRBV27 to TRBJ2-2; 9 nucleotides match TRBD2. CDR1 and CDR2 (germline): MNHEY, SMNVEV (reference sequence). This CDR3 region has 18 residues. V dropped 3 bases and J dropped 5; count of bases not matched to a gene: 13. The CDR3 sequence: CASSFYYSAGGPTGELFF. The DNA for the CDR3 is TGTGCCAGCAGTTTCTACTATTCAGCGGGGGGACCTACCGGGGAGCTGTTTTTT.

The DNA of the CDR3 is TGTGCCAGCTCATCGGGCCCGAACGACTCTGGAAACACCATATATTTT. Translating gives CASSSGPNDSGNTIYF. This chain uses TRBV18 with TRBJ1-3; the D is unclear. The CDR3 totals 16 residues. The V and J ends lost 5 bases and 0 bases respectively, with 14 bases between them. Germline values: CDR1 KGHSH, CDR2 LQKENI.

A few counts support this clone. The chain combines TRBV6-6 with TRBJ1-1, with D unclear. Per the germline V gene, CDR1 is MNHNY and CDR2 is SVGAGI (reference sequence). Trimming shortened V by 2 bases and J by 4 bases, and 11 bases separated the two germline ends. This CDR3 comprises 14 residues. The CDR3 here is CASSYGRDVTEAFF. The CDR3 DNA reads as TGTGCCAGCAGTTACGGTAGGGATGTCACTGAAGCTTTCTTT.

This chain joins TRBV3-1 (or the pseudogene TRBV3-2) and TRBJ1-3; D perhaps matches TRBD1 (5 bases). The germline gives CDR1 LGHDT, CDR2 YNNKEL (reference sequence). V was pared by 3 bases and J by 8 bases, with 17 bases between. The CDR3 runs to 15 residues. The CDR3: CASSQLGGKGYTIYF. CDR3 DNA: TGTGCCAGCAGCCAGCTCGGGGGTAAGGGATACACCATATATTTT.